The rows below give T cell receptor beta chains drawn from one sample of a study of OX40 agonist ivuxolimab in advanced cancers. Using immunoSEQ multiplex PCR, the repertoire was profiled, and TCRdb retains in-frame clones only, with some absent. The sample consists of approximately 59,000 clones, around nine tenths of them appearing once. Sequencing used CD4+ or CD8+ T cells sorted from blood, obtained in a trial of the OX40 agonist ivuxolimab. These receptors all stem from an adult with an advanced solid tumor such as melanoma, head and neck, liver or kidney cancer. Both conserved end residues are part of each CDR3.

v_call	j_call	cdr3_aa
TRBV5-1	TRBJ2-3	CASRRVGGPATQYF
TRBV5-1	TRBJ2-5	CASSLGSVIQETQYF
TRBV4-3	TRBJ2-1	CASSRQGESLFF
TRBV5-1	TRBJ2-3	CASSPMTRMDTQYF
TRBV29-1	TRBJ2-5	CSVVTENLAFQETQYF
TRBV7-9	TRBJ2-5	CASSFEGYQETQYF
TRBV27	TRBJ1-1	CASRPYTGDTEAFF
TRBV27	TRBJ1-4	CASSDRGTGHQKLFF
TRBV5-5	TRBJ1-1	CASSPSNRVDEAFF
TRBV4-2	TRBJ2-1	CASSQTGTSGNLRKFF
TRBV28	-	CASSLWRDNYEQYF
TRBV10-3	TRBJ1-2	CAIRKAGANYGYTF
TRBV5-6	TRBJ1-6	CASSLQGRDSPLHF
TRBV2	TRBJ1-1	CASRVGQGGTEAFF
TRBV5-4	TRBJ1-1	CASSLVVGTEAFF
TRBV28	TRBJ1-5	CASRGLYSNQPQHF
TRBV10-1	TRBJ1-3	CASSESGYPGNTIYF
TRBV28	TRBJ2-5	CASSTIGTVGTQYF
TRBV5-1	TRBJ2-3	CASSLLAGRADTQYF
TRBV25-1	TRBJ2-6	CASSGTSGGSEANVLTF
TRBV11-3	TRBJ2-7	CASSLNRVGEQYF
TRBV4-1	TRBJ2-2	CASSRITRTPGELFF
TRBV7-9	TRBJ1-6	CAIESDGTGVNSPLHF
TRBV18	TRBJ2-3	CASSQGISLADTQYF
TRBV18	TRBJ1-5	CASSPYNQPQHF
TRBV6-4	TRBJ1-3	CASSPRGGSGNTIYF
TRBV2	TRBJ2-3	CASRLDRGPTDTQYF
TRBV9	TRBJ2-3	CASSVDSNSDTQYF
TRBV2	TRBJ2-7	CASSEHRAAEQYF
TRBV4-1	TRBJ2-7	CASSQELAGLRNEQYF
TRBV5-4	TRBJ2-5	CASSLWSGGLETQYF
TRBV30	TRBJ2-3	CAWGLAGARDTQYF
TRBV7-2	TRBJ2-5	CASSFGGSQETQYF
TRBV11-1	TRBJ2-1	CASSTRTGYNEQFF
TRBV15	TRBJ1-5	CATSVGGLTSISNQPQHF
TRBV10-3	TRBJ2-7	CAISWQDGLAGASEQYF
TRBV28	TRBJ1-2	CASSIPRGGYTF
TRBV5-5	TRBJ1-2	CASSPDTASYGYTF
TRBV11-2	TRBJ2-1	CASTVMTLYNEQFF
TRBV23-1	TRBJ2-7	CASSLRRTYEQYF
TRBV6-1	TRBJ2-2	CASRLAGGDTGELFF
TRBV30	TRBJ2-5	CAWSPGRETQYF
TRBV6-5	TRBJ1-3	CASTSSGNTIYF
TRBV11-1	TRBJ2-3	CASSLGGRALADTQYF
TRBV7-9	TRBJ2-7	CASSFNREHEQYF